Following are 27 T cell receptor beta chains from one sample sequenced in a study of shared clonotypes between healthy human individuals (TCRdb year 2020). The library was prepared using the immunoSEQ multiplex PCR assay. Entries here come from immuneACCESS through TCRdb and include only in-frame sequences with V and J called. Some clones fail to appear in such tables; in the studies checked, an unresolved V gene covers under half of the shortfall, and the cause of the remainder is unknown. The sample data list about 530,000 clones, and over 60% of these were observed just once. Around 12% of the sample is taken by the ten largest. Material: PBMCs. The receptors were sampled from a middle-aged woman in good health. Some clones in this sample may be carry-over from other donors' samples.

The chain has TRBV19 and TRBJ1-2, with 9 bases lining up with TRBD1. This CDR3 spans 14 amino acids. From germline, CDR1 is LNHDA and CDR2 SQIVND (reference sequence). The V gene end was trimmed by 4 bases and the J gene end by 4 bases; junction bases not matched to a gene: 4. CDR3 residues: CASSRDRDFYGYTF. The DNA for the CDR3 is TGTGCCAGTAGTAGGGACAGGGACTTCTATGGCTACACCTTC.

The chain recombines TRBV25-1 with TRBJ1-1; the D is unclear. Trimming took off 10 bases at V and 4 bases at J, with 16 bases between the two ends. The CDR3 totals 13 residues. Looked up from germline, CDR1 is MGHDK and CDR2 is SYGVNS. CDR3 in DNA: TGTGCCAAACAGTGGGCGAGAAGCACTGAAGCTTTCTTT. The encoded protein is CAKQWARSTEAFF.

The chain links TRBV30 to TRBJ1-2; a weak D match, TRBD1 (6 bases). V dropped 2 bases and J dropped 0 bases, with 13 bases sitting between them. Germline V gene sequence: CDR1 GTSNPN, CDR2 SVGIG (reference sequence). The CDR3 runs 15 residues. For the CDR3, the DNA is TGTGCCTGGAGTCACGTTTGGACAGCTAACTATGGCTACACCTTC. It specifies CAWSHVWTANYGYTF.

As regards this clone: Just one base apart from a much larger clone, this may be a read error. The chain recombines TRBV11-3 with TRBJ2-3; the match to TRBD2 covers 11 bases. This CDR3 spans 16 amino acids. The V and J ends lost 1 base and 0 bases, in that order; junction bases with no gene match: 0. Germline-derived CDR1 and CDR2 are SGHNT and YENEEA. CDR3 in amino acids: CASSLGTSGSTDTQYF. The CDR3 coding sequence is TGTGCCAGCAGCTTAGGGACTAGCGGGAGCACAGATACGCAGTATTTT.

This chain connects TRBV6-1 to TRBJ1-5; 11 nucleotides line up with TRBD1. The CDR3 has 16 amino acids. Trimming cost V 0 bases and J 7 bases; bases outside gene matches: 5. Looked up from germline, CDR1 is MNHNS and CDR2 is SASEGT. CDR3 loop: CASSEAWTGGWQPQHF. The DNA of the CDR3 is TGTGCCAGCAGTGAAGCCTGGACAGGGGGCTGGCAGCCCCAGCATTTT.

This rearrangement joins TRBV28 to TRBJ1-2, with a possible D match to TRBD1 (6 bases). Germline CDR1 reads MDHEN; CDR2 reads SYDVKM. The CDR3 is made up of 14 amino acids. V was pared by 3 bases and J by 6 bases, with 14 bases between. The DNA of the CDR3 is TGTGCCAGCAGTTTCGACAGGCCCTATGATGGCTACACCTTC. It encodes CASSFDRPYDGYTF.

This clone was picked up a small number of times. The chain combines TRBV7-9 with TRBJ2-7, with D uncertain. The CDR3 totals 12 residues. With 5 bases removed from V and 4 bases from J, the gap between germline ends came to 9 bases. CDR1 SEHNR and CDR2 FQNEAQ come from the germline V gene (reference sequence). DNA for the CDR3: TGTGCCAGCAGCCTAGACTTATACGAGCAGTACTTC. It codes for CASSLDLYEQYF. Based on the CDR3 plus reference TRBV7-9 and TRBJ2-7, the full variable domain is DTGVSQNPRHKITKRGQNVTFRCDPISEHNRLYWYRQTLGQGPEFLTYFQNEAQLEKSRLLSDRFSAERPKGSFSTLEIQRTEQGDSAMYLCASSLDLYEQYFGPGTRLTVT.

In its sample, this clone was seen once. This chain uses TRBV28 with TRBJ2-1, with 10 bases that match TRBD1. Germline loops: CDR1 MDHEN, CDR2 SYDVKM. CDR3 length equals 16 residues. V gave up 2 bases and J gave up 2 bases; unmatched junction bases: 3. As DNA, the CDR3 is TGTGCCAGCAGTTTACGGGACAGGGGCCCCTACAATGAGCAGTTCTTC. Its translation is CASSLRDRGPYNEQFF.

The CDR3 loop reads CASSQLEADTQYF. The CDR3 DNA follows: TGCGCCAGCAGCCAATTGGAGGCAGATACGCAGTATTTT. The gene calls are TRBV4-1 and TRBJ2-3; a possible D gene is TRBD2 (5 bases). Germline CDR1 reads MGHRA; CDR2 reads YSYEKL. Trimming left V 2 bases short and J 4 bases short, with 7 bases between. The CDR3 consists of 13 residues.

The gene calls are TRBV28 and TRBJ2-4, with 12 bases lining up with TRBD2. Germline-derived CDR1 and CDR2 are MDHEN and SYDVKM. The CDR3 totals 18 residues. V dropped 1 base and J dropped 0; count of bases not matched to a gene: 4. The CDR3 spells CASSLSTGLAGAKNIQYF. As DNA, the CDR3 is TGTGCCAGCAGTTTATCCACGGGACTAGCGGGAGCCAAAAACATTCAGTACTTC.

The chain is built from TRBV7-2 and TRBJ2-7, with 7 positions matching TRBD2. With V trimmed by 1 base and J by 5 bases, 5 bases remained unmatched. The CDR3 is made up of 14 amino acids. Germline CDR1 is SGHTA and CDR2 is FQGNSA. The CDR3 loop is CASSLDRGSDEQYF. Written as DNA, the CDR3 is TGTGCCAGCAGCTTAGATCGCGGGAGCGACGAGCAGTACTTC.

The table lists this clone with a few counts. The rearrangement joins TRBV29-1 to TRBJ2-7; D remains ambiguous. The germline gives CDR1 SQVTM, CDR2 ANQGSEA. V shed 4 bases and J shed 3 bases, with 10 bases lying between them. CDR3 length: 12 amino acids. CDR3 amino acids: CSVALDGYEQYF. The CDR3 bases are TGCAGCGTTGCCCTGGACGGCTACGAGCAGTACTTC.

The sample holds one count of this clone. This sequence joins TRBV15 and TRBJ1-2, with a possible D match to TRBD1 (6 bases). CDR3 length: 18 residues. Trimming cost V 0 bases and J 2 bases, with 19 bases left between them. The germline gives CDR1 LNHNV, CDR2 YYDKDF (reference sequence). CDR3 sequence: CATSRERGGTGRNYGYTF. CDR3 DNA sequence: TGTGCCACCAGCAGAGAAAGGGGTGGAACAGGGCGCAACTATGGCTACACCTTC.

The chain combines TRBV5-1 with TRBJ2-3, with D unresolved. This CDR3 contains 16 residues. V lost 0 bases and J 6 bases, leaving 17 bases between the germline ends. Germline lookup yields CDR1 SGHRS and CDR2 YFSETQ. The CDR3 DNA sequence: TGCGCCAGCAGCTTGGCCCCACTACAAGGAAGGGATACGCAGTATTTT. This translates into CASSLAPLQGRDTQYF.

The V and J genes are TRBV5-6 and TRBJ1-1; D perhaps matches TRBD1 (5 bases). Germline CDR1 and CDR2: SGHDT and YYEEEE. The CDR3 covers 13 residues. Trimming left V 2 bases short and J 3 bases short, with 8 bases between. CDR3 coding DNA: TGTGCCAGCAGCTTCGGGGGGGACACTGAAGCTTTCTTT. This translates into CASSFGGDTEAFF.

This rearrangement joins TRBV28 to TRBJ2-6; no clear D. The CDR3 loop spans 15 amino acids. Germline-derived CDR1 and CDR2 are MDHEN and SYDVKM. The V gene lost 4 bases and the J gene lost 4 bases, with 11 bases spanning the gap. The CDR3: CASSSPGFGANVLTF. DNA of the CDR3: TGTGCCAGCAGTTCCCCTGGGTTCGGGGCCAACGTCCTGACTTTC.

This chain joins TRBV28 and TRBJ2-5, with a possible D match to TRBD1 (5 bases). Germline assignment: CDR1 MDHEN and CDR2 SYDVKM. The CDR3 sequence is 12 residues long. V was trimmed by 5 bases and J by 9 bases, leaving 13 bases between them. The CDR3 bases are TGTGCCAGCAGTCTAGGGGCCTGGGCCCAGTACTTC. Its translation: CASSLGAWAQYF. Full variable domain (outside the CDR3, taken from reference TRBV28 and TRBJ2-5): DVKVTQSSRYLVKRTGEKVFLECVQDMDHENMFWYRQDPGLGLRLIYFSYDVKMKEKGDIPEGYSVSREKKERFSLILESASTNQTSMYLCASSLGAWAQYFGPGTRLLVL.

J is TRBJ2-1 and V is TRBV2; 8 bases are a match to TRBD2. The CDR3 has 15 residues. V was pared by 7 bases and J by 5 bases, with 10 bases of the junction left unmatched. Germline CDR1 is SNHLY and CDR2 is FYNNEI. In DNA, the CDR3 is TGTGCCAGCATTCTCCGGGAGGGCCCCCACAATGAGCAGTTCTTC. Translation: CASILREGPHNEQFF.

This clone was seen just once. V and J are TRBV4-2 and TRBJ2-7; 8 nucleotides line up with TRBD2. Germline V gene lookup returns CDR1 LGHNA and CDR2 YNFKEQ. This CDR3 has 16 amino acids. V trimming: 3 bases; J trimming: 0 bases; junction bases outside the gene matches: 7. CDR3 residues: CASSQPRGGLSYEQYF. The CDR3 DNA reads TGTGCCAGCAGCCAGCCCCGCGGGGGGCTCTCCTACGAGCAGTACTTC.

The chain recombines TRBV18 with TRBJ2-2, with D unresolved. This CDR3 comprises 17 residues. The germline V gene has CDR1 KGHSH and CDR2 LQKENI. V was clipped by 5 bases and J by 2 bases, with 18 bases between them. CDR3 loop: CASSKFEADVNTGELFF. The CDR3 coding sequence is TGTGCCAGCTCAAAGTTCGAGGCAGATGTCAACACCGGGGAGCTGTTTTTT.

The chain couples TRBV5-1 to TRBJ2-4, with D possibly TRBD1 on 5 matching bases. Trimming removed 6 bases at V and 4 bases at J, with 5 bases between. Germline-derived CDR1 and CDR2 are SGHRS and YFSETQ. The CDR3 is 11 residues long. The CDR3 reads CASTGKNIQYF. The CDR3 DNA reads as TGCGCCAGCACAGGGAAAAACATTCAGTACTTC.

The table lists this clone with a few counts. At one boundary the junction diverges from the germline segment, which might be a read error. The chain employs TRBV11-3 and TRBJ2-3; unclear D gene. The CDR3 loop spans 14 amino acids. Germline V gene data show CDR1 as SGHNT and CDR2 as YENEEA. This CDR3 reads CASSLGRSTDTQYF. The CDR3 nucleotides read TGTGCCAGCAGTTTAGGGCGGAGCACAGATACGCAGTATTTT.

The CDR3 loop is CASSPGTVDSYEQYF. In nucleotides, the CDR3 is TGTGCCAGCAGCCCTGGGACAGTTGACTCCTACGAGCAGTACTTC. The rearrangement uses TRBV6-6 and TRBJ2-7, with 7 nucleotides matching TRBD1. This CDR3 spans 15 amino acids. V shed 6 bases and J 0 bases; nucleotides not matched to a gene: 8. Germline assignment: CDR1 MNHNY and CDR2 SVGAGI (reference sequence).

The V call is TRBV7-8, the J call TRBJ2-4, with D possibly TRBD2 on 5 matching bases. This CDR3 has 18 amino acids. Germline V lookup: CDR1 SGHVS, CDR2 FQNEAQ. Trimming shortened V by 1 base and J by 0 bases, and 16 bases separated the two germline ends. The CDR3 nucleotides are TGTGCCAGCAGCTTAGTTGTCCGGGGAGAAATAGCCAAAAACATTCAGTACTTC. It yields the protein CASSLVVRGEIAKNIQYF.

The chain combines TRBV7-2 with TRBJ2-7; maybe TRBD1 (6 bases). CDR3 length: 15 amino acids. Deletions cut 5 bases from V and 6 bases from J, with 20 bases between. The germline V gene has CDR1 SGHTA and CDR2 FQGNSA. This chain's CDR3 is CASSDESQGLGEQYF. The CDR3, as DNA: TGTGCCAGCAGCGACGAATCACAGGGTTTAGGCGAGCAGTACTTC.

This sequence joins TRBV30 and TRBJ2-7; either TRBD1 or TRBD2 may fit D (5 bases each). CDR1 and CDR2 (germline): GTSNPN, SVGIG (reference sequence). The CDR3 sequence is 15 residues long. V was pared by 7 bases and J by 4 bases, with 23 bases between. CDR3 bases: TGTGCCTTCTCTGATCCGGGACCCATGGGGTACGAGCAGTACTTC. Translation: CAFSDPGPMGYEQYF.

The chain combines TRBV27 with TRBJ2-1; TRBD2 aligns across 10 bases. CDR1 is MNHEY, CDR2 SMNVEV, per germline (reference sequence). After removal of 5 bases from V and 6 bases from J, the junction contained 7 bases not matched to a gene. The CDR3 has 15 amino acids. CDR3 DNA sequence: TGTGCCAGCAGTCTCTCTAGCGGGAGCGGCAATGAGCAGTTCTTC. It codes for CASSLSSGSGNEQFF.